These 7 T cell receptor beta chains were sequenced from one sample in a study of a mutant IDH1 vaccine in newly diagnosed glioma. Time point: baseline, week 1 (first vaccination visit). Treatment: pre-vaccination baseline after standard-of-care therapy. Sequencing was performed with immunoSEQ multiplex PCR; in TCRdb, only in-frame clones are kept and a portion is missing. The sample lists 98,000 or so clones, about 90% occurring once. This specimen was PBMCs, taken from a glioma patient treated with radiotherapy, temozolomide or both. The receptors originated from a woman aged 45 to 65 with glioma.

The chain has TRBV6-1 and TRBJ2-3, with 7 bases fitting TRBD1. The V segment lost 2 bases and the J segment 2 bases; nucleotides outside the gene matches: 4. The germline V gene has CDR1 MNHNS and CDR2 SASEGT. The CDR3 totals 15 residues. DNA of the CDR3: TGTGCCAGCAGTGAATACAGGGGATCCACAGATACGCAGTATTTT. This sequence encodes CASSEYRGSTDTQYF.

The chain carries TRBV5-1 and TRBJ1-6, with TRBD1 as a possible D gene (6 bases). The V gene's germline CDR1 is SGHRS and CDR2 YFSETQ. This CDR3 is built from 16 residues. The ends were cut back, 4 bases at V and 8 bases at J, with 19 bases in the middle. The CDR3 sequence: CASSQAPQGGYSPLHF. The DNA for the CDR3 is TGCGCCAGCAGCCAAGCCCCACAGGGAGGGTATTCACCCCTCCACTTT. Full variable domain (rest looked up from reference TRBV5-1 and TRBJ1-6): KAGVTQTPRYLIKTRGQQVTLSCSPISGHRSVSWYQQTPGQGLQFLFEYFSETQRNKGNFPGRFSGRQFSNSRSEMNVSTLELGDSALYLCASSQAPQGGYSPLHFGNGTRLTVT.

This chain joins TRBV6-5 and TRBJ2-7; D unclear. This CDR3 spans 10 amino acids. Germline V lookup: CDR1 MNHEY, CDR2 SVGAGI. Deletions cut 6 bases from V and 3 bases from J, with 3 bases between. DNA of the CDR3: TGTGCCAGCAGAGACTACGAGCAGTACTTC. It codes for CASRDYEQYF.

This chain connects TRBV7-9 to TRBJ2-7; maybe TRBD1 (5 bases). Germline values: CDR1 SEHNR, CDR2 FQNEAQ (reference sequence). The CDR3 is made up of 12 amino acids. The V end was cut by 2 bases, the J end by 4 bases, with 6 bases between. As DNA, the CDR3 is TGTGCCAGCAGCTTACGACAGTACGAGCAGTACTTC. This gives the protein CASSLRQYEQYF.

CDR3 region: CASSKLKVRQGHEQYF. CDR3 coding DNA: TGTGCCAGCAGCAAATTAAAGGTGAGACAGGGGCACGAGCAGTACTTC. The chain carries TRBV21-1 and TRBJ2-7; the table's D call, TRBD1, was not checked against the DNA. TRBV21-1 is assigned pseudogene status. There are 16 residues in the CDR3.

This chain joins TRBV4-1 and TRBJ2-7, with D tentatively TRBD1 (6 bases). The germline V gene encodes CDR1 MGHRA and CDR2 YSYEKL. The CDR3 extends over 14 amino acids. V was shortened by 1 base and J by 3 bases, with 10 bases between the two germline ends. Written as DNA, the CDR3 is TGCGCCAGCAGCCAAGGCCAGGGGAACTACGAGCAGTACTTC. Its translation: CASSQGQGNYEQYF.

The chain recombines TRBV11-2 with TRBJ2-7; the match to TRBD1 covers 8 bases. This CDR3 spans 15 amino acids. V shed 4 bases, J shed 3 bases, and the junction held 8 bases outside the gene matches. Germline CDR1 SGHAT, CDR2 FQNNGV. CDR3 loop: CASSSFRDRYYEQYF. DNA for the CDR3: TGTGCCAGCAGCTCCTTCCGGGACAGGTACTACGAGCAGTACTTC.